This T cell receptor beta chain was captured in a study of blood T cell repertoires in COVID-19. V lost 7 bases and J 5 bases, leaving 14 bases between the germline ends. Germline CDR1 reads SQVTM; CDR2 reads ANQGSEA. The CDR3 contains 12 residues. Sequencing was performed with immunoSEQ multiplex PCR; in TCRdb, only in-frame clones are kept and a portion is missing. In the table there are 87,000 or so clones, around 86% of which are singletons. V usage is TRBV29-1 and J usage is TRBJ1-1; tentatively, D is TRBD1 (6 bases). This receptor was taken from a man aged 35 to 55 with acute or convalescent COVID-19. Sequences were obtained from peripheral blood. CDR3 DNA sequence: TGCAGCGCAAACAGGGAGCGGACTGAAGCTTTCTTT. Translating it yields CSANRERTEAFF.